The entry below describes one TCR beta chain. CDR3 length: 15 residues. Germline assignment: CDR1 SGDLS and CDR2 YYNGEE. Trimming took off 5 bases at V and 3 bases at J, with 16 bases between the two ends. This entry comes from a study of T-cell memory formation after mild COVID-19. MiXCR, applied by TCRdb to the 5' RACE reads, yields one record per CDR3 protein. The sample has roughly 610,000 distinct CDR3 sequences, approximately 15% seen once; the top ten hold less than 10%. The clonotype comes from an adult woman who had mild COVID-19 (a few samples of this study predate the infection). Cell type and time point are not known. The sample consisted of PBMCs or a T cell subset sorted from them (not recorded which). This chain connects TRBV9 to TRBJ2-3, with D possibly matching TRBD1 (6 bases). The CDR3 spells CASRRSGTTTDTQYF. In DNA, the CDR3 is TGTGCCAGCAGACGATCCGGGACAACGACAGATACGCAGTATTTT.